A single sample is the source of the 28 T cell receptor beta chains below, sequenced in a study of OX40 agonist ivuxolimab in advanced cancers. TCRdb's copy holds only in-frame clones and misses some; the assay was immunoSEQ multiplex PCR. The data show around 50,000 clones, 80% to 90% seen once. The material sequenced was CD4+ or CD8+ T cells sorted from blood, taken in a trial of the OX40 agonist ivuxolimab. The source of these receptors is an adult with an advanced solid tumor such as melanoma, head and neck, liver or kidney cancer.

A few counts support this clone. This chain links TRBV28 with TRBJ2-1; D is possibly TRBD2 (5 bases). V was pared by 7 bases and J by 0 bases, with 16 bases between. This CDR3 contains 16 residues. Looked up from germline, CDR1 is MDHEN and CDR2 is SYDVKM. This CDR3 is CASIHSRGNSYNEQFF. DNA of the CDR3: TGTGCCAGCATTCACTCCCGGGGAAACTCCTACAATGAGCAGTTCTTC.

This clone was recorded only once. The gene calls are TRBV10-1 and TRBJ2-2; 7 positions match TRBD2. Unmatched junction bases numbered 5, after V lost 8 bases and J lost 5 bases. CDR1 is WNHNN and CDR2 is SYGVQD in the germline V gene (reference sequence). This CDR3 contains 13 residues. The CDR3 coding sequence is TGCGCCAGCCAATCCGGGGGGACCGGGGAGCTGTTTTTT. This gives the protein CASQSGGTGELFF.

The chain carries TRBV4-3 and TRBJ2-5; no clear D. The CDR3 consists of 13 residues. The V gene lost 1 base and the J gene lost 2 bases, with 5 bases spanning the gap. Per the germline V gene, CDR1 is LGHNA and CDR2 is YSLEER. The CDR3 sequence is CASSQGRQETQYF. The CDR3, as DNA: TGCGCCAGCAGCCAAGGCAGACAAGAGACCCAGTACTTC.

This clone was picked up one time. The chain employs TRBV21-1 and TRBJ2-3; no DNA check was done on the table's D call, TRBD1. TRBV21-1 corresponds to a pseudogene. This CDR3 is 15 amino acids long. In DNA form, the CDR3 reads TGTGCCAGCACCGACAGGGGTCCTGGCACAGATACGCAGTATTTT. This encodes CASTDRGPGTDTQYF.

Points on this clone: Germline is not matched at one junction end, which may reflect a read error. Other DNA sequences in the sample encode the same CDR3. This chain uses TRBV7-9 with TRBJ1-1; D unresolved. The CDR3 length is 15 residues. The V gene's germline CDR1 is SEHNR and CDR2 FQNEAQ (reference sequence). The chain's CDR3 is CASSPQVFSNTEAFF. CDR3 nucleotides: TGTGCCAGCAGCCCCCAGGTATTTTCGAACACCGAAGCTTTCTTT.

The chain combines TRBV4-2 with TRBJ1-3; the match to TRBD1 covers 7 bases. The CDR3 totals 16 residues. The germline CDR1 and CDR2 sequences are LGHNA and YNFKEQ. The ends lost 0 bases at V and 4 bases at J; junction bases unmatched: 6. CDR3 amino acids: CASSQDHRGLGNTIYF. CDR3 sequence (DNA): TGTGCCAGCAGCCAAGATCACAGGGGCTTAGGAAACACCATATATTTT.

The chain recombines TRBV28 with TRBJ2-3; 7 bases line up with TRBD1. Per the germline V gene, CDR1 is MDHEN and CDR2 is SYDVKM. V lost 3 bases to trimming and J lost 11 bases; unmatched junction nucleotides: 2. The CDR3 extends over 11 amino acids. The CDR3 spells CASSFGDRQYF. The CDR3 DNA reads TGTGCCAGCAGTTTCGGGGACAGGCAGTATTTT.

The V call is TRBV18, the J call TRBJ1-2, with 8 bases that match TRBD1. Germline CDR1 is KGHSH and CDR2 is LQKENI. V lost 3 bases to trimming and J lost 5 bases; unmatched junction nucleotides: 2. The CDR3 contains 13 residues. The CDR3 sequence is CASSPDREYGYTF. CDR3 nucleotide sequence: TGTGCCAGCTCACCGGACAGGGAGTATGGCTACACCTTC.

The chain carries TRBV10-3 and TRBJ1-3, with 10 bases aligning to TRBD1. The CDR3 runs to 15 residues. Losses at the gene ends were 4 bases for V and 7 bases for J; bases not matched to a gene: 7. Germline V gene data show CDR1 as ENHRY and CDR2 as SYGVKD. The CDR3 bases are TGTGCCATCAGTGGCCGACAGGGGGCGAAGAACACCATATATTTT. This sequence encodes CAISGRQGAKNTIYF.

The rearrangement links TRBV29-1 to TRBJ2-7, with 8 bases identical to TRBD1. The CDR3 extends over 14 amino acids. J gave up 0 bases and V 3 bases, and 4 bases lay outside the gene matches. Germline loops: CDR1 SQVTM, CDR2 ANQGSEA. This chain's CDR3 is CSVERTGNSYEQYF. The CDR3 DNA reads TGCAGCGTTGAGAGGACAGGGAACTCCTACGAGCAGTACTTC.

This chain links TRBV10-1 with TRBJ2-5; D not certain. Per the germline V gene, CDR1 is WNHNN and CDR2 is SYGVQD (reference sequence). V gave up 3 bases and J gave up 3 bases, with 5 bases separating them. There are 12 residues in the CDR3. The CDR3 DNA is TGCGCCAGCAGTGACCGCGAAGAGACCCAGTACTTC. Protein product: CASSDREETQYF.

Notes on this clone: This CDR3 is also generated by other DNA sequences in the sample. This rearrangement joins TRBV5-1 to TRBJ1-1; TRBD1 might be the D (5 bases). Trimming stripped 4 bases from V and 0 bases from J, with 7 bases between. This CDR3 spans 13 amino acids. Germline CDR1 SGHRS, CDR2 YFSETQ. CDR3 protein: CASSLTVNTEAFF. The CDR3, as DNA: TGCGCCAGCAGCCTGACAGTGAACACTGAAGCTTTCTTT.

The chain uses TRBV19 and TRBJ1-1, with 7 bases aligning to TRBD1. Losses at the gene ends were 5 bases for V and 0 bases for J; bases not matched to a gene: 15. From germline, CDR1 is LNHDA and CDR2 SQIVND (reference sequence). This CDR3 has 18 residues. The CDR3 protein is CASSSSGTARPVNTEAFF. The CDR3 DNA is TGTGCCAGTAGTTCCTCCGGGACAGCTAGACCAGTGAACACTGAAGCTTTCTTT.

The chain joins TRBV6-6 to TRBJ1-2; D is possibly TRBD1 (6 bases). Germline V gene sequence: CDR1 MNHNY, CDR2 SVGAGI (reference sequence). CDR3 length: 15 amino acids. Trimming shortened V by 6 bases and J by 4 bases, and 18 bases separated the two germline ends. CDR3 coding DNA: TGTGCCAGCAGGCGCGAAAAACAGGGAGTCTATGGCTACACCTTC. Protein sequence: CASRREKQGVYGYTF.

The J gene is TRBJ2-7, the V gene TRBV4-3; 7 bases are shared with TRBD2. V lost 1 base to trimming and J lost 2 bases; unmatched junction nucleotides: 8. The germline CDR1 and CDR2 sequences are LGHNA and YSLEER. The CDR3 extends over 16 amino acids. The DNA for the CDR3 is TGCGCCAGCAGCCAAGGTATGAGCAGCGGGGCCTACGAGCAGTACTTC. It codes for CASSQGMSSGAYEQYF.

The chain has TRBV6-1 and TRBJ1-6; possible D gene TRBD1, 6 bases. Germline assignment: CDR1 MNHNS and CDR2 SASEGT. V lost 0 bases and J lost 8, with 20 bases in between. The CDR3 has 18 residues. Here the CDR3 reads CASSEALWSGARDSPLHF. The CDR3 region has the DNA TGTGCCAGCAGTGAAGCGCTATGGTCAGGGGCGCGTGATTCACCCCTCCACTTT.

V gene TRBV2 combines with J gene TRBJ1-3; D uncertain. This CDR3 is 13 amino acids long. Per the germline V gene, CDR1 is SNHLY and CDR2 is FYNNEI. Trimming removed 4 bases at V and 7 bases at J, with 11 bases between. Here the CDR3 DNA reads TGTGCCAGCAGTGTGGGCGGTCCCAACACCATATATTTT. Amino acid sequence: CASSVGGPNTIYF.

This rearrangement joins TRBV28 to TRBJ1-5, with 8 bases aligning to TRBD1. Per the germline V gene, CDR1 is MDHEN and CDR2 is SYDVKM. The CDR3 contains 16 residues. V shed 7 bases and J 5 bases; nucleotides not matched to a gene: 13. The CDR3 protein is CASTRRQTGVDQPQHF. Written as DNA, the CDR3 is TGTGCCAGCACGAGAAGACAGACAGGGGTCGATCAGCCCCAGCATTTT.

The genes are TRBV7-9 and TRBJ1-2; no firm D call. Germline CDR1 and CDR2: SEHNR and FQNEAQ (reference sequence). Trimming took off 2 bases at V and 6 bases at J, with 22 bases between the two ends. CDR3 length equals 17 residues. CDR3 DNA sequence: TGTGCCAGCAGCTTATCCTCGATGGTCCGCATACGTGATGGCTACACCTTC. Translated, it gives CASSLSSMVRIRDGYTF.

V is TRBV7-9 and J is TRBJ2-3, with D uncertain. Per germline, CDR1 SEHNR and CDR2 FQNEAQ (reference sequence). V was shortened by 5 bases and J by 0 bases, with 15 bases between the two germline ends. CDR3 size: 16 residues. CDR3 region: CASSPLLGSSTDTQYF. CDR3 sequence (DNA): TGTGCCAGCAGCCCTCTCCTGGGCTCTAGCACAGATACGCAGTATTTT.

In DNA form, the CDR3 reads TGTGCCAGTAGTATAGATTCGGGGACACGTCCCAACGCTGAAGCTTTCTTT. This encodes CASSIDSGTRPNAEAFF. The V and J genes are TRBV19 and TRBJ1-1; weak D call: TRBD1 (6 bases). The CDR3 contains 17 residues. Trimming took off 0 bases at V and 6 bases at J, with 20 bases between the two ends. Per germline, CDR1 LNHDA and CDR2 SQIVND (reference sequence).

For this clone: The same CDR3 is also encoded by other DNA sequences in this sample. J is TRBJ1-1 and V is TRBV28, with a possible D match to TRBD1 (6 bases). The germline V and J ends were trimmed by 5 bases and 5 bases, with 24 bases remaining between them. Germline-derived CDR1 and CDR2 are MDHEN and SYDVKM. This CDR3 has 17 amino acids. This CDR3 reads CASSTRDRGSLGTEAFF. The CDR3 bases are TGTGCCAGCAGTACCCGGGATAGGGGGTCCCTAGGGACTGAAGCTTTCTTT.

The gene calls are TRBV7-2 and TRBJ1-1, with D maybe TRBD1 (6 bases). Germline CDR1 is SGHTA and CDR2 is FQGNSA. CDR3 length equals 13 residues. Trimming left V 2 bases short and J 4 bases short, with 8 bases between. The CDR3 spells CASSLRGGTEAFF. The DNA for the CDR3 is TGTGCCAGCAGCTTACGAGGGGGCACTGAAGCTTTCTTT.

The chain has TRBV19 and TRBJ2-7; D unresolved. The CDR3 totals 16 residues. The V gene lost 1 base and the J gene lost 9 bases, with 22 bases spanning the gap. The germline V gene has CDR1 LNHDA and CDR2 SQIVND (reference sequence). Here the CDR3 DNA reads TGTGCCAGTAGTATAGGTGCCGCGACAACCGGCTATGGGCAGTACTTC. The encoded protein is CASSIGAATTGYGQYF.

The chain couples TRBV5-1 to TRBJ1-4; the D is unclear. Germline CDR1 reads SGHRS; CDR2 reads YFSETQ. V was cut by 4 bases and J by 8 bases, with 12 bases left in between. This CDR3 is built from 13 residues. CDR3 coding DNA: TGCGCCAGCAGCGGCGCAGGTGGAGAAAAACTGTTTTTT. Residues: CASSGAGGEKLFF.

The chain combines TRBV11-2 with TRBJ2-6; D gene ambiguous. The germline V gene encodes CDR1 SGHAT and CDR2 FQNNGV. V was pared by 0 bases and J by 0 bases, with 3 bases between. The CDR3 has 15 amino acids. CDR3 sequence: CASSLESSGANVLTF. CDR3 bases: TGTGCCAGCAGCTTAGAAAGCTCTGGGGCCAACGTCCTGACTTTC.

Of note for this clone: The same CDR3 is also encoded by other DNA sequences in this sample. The V call is TRBV19, the J call TRBJ1-5; maybe TRBD1 (5 bases). V was pared by 6 bases and J by 4 bases, with 19 bases between. Germline CDR1 reads LNHDA; CDR2 reads SQIVND (reference sequence). The CDR3 runs 16 residues. The CDR3 protein is CASSPSQGLHNQPQHF. The CDR3 coding sequence is TGTGCCAGTAGCCCCAGCCAGGGTCTCCATAATCAGCCCCAGCATTTT. Supplemented by reference TRBV19 and TRBJ1-5, the full variable domain reads DGGITQSPKYLFRKEGQNVTLSCEQNLNHDAMYWYRQDPGQGLRLIYYSQIVNDFQKGDIAEGYSVSREKKESFPLTVTSAQKNPTAFYLCASSPSQGLHNQPQHFGDGTRLSIL.

The chain carries TRBV5-1 and TRBJ1-1; 7 nucleotides line up with TRBD1. J gave up 3 bases and V 0 bases, and 5 bases lay outside the gene matches. CDR3 length: 15 residues. From germline, CDR1 is SGHRS and CDR2 YFSETQ. CDR3 bases: TGCGCCAGCAGCTTGGGCCCAGGGGGGCACACTGAAGCTTTCTTT. Residues: CASSLGPGGHTEAFF.